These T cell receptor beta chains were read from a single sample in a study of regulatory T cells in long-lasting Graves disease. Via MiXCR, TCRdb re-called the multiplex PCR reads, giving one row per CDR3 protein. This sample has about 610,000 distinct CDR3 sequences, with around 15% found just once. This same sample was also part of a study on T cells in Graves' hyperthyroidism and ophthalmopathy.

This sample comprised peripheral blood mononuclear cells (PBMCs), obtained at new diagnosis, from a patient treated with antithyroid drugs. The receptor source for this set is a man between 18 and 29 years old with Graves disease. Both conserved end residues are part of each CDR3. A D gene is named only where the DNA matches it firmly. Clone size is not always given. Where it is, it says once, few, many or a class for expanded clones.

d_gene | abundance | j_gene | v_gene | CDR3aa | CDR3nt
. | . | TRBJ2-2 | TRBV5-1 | CASSLGSTPNTGELFF | TGCGCCAGCAGCTTGGGATCGACCCCGAACACCGGGGAGCTGTTTTTT
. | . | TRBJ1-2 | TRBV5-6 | CASSEDDYGYTF | TGTGCCAGCAGCGAGGATGACTATGGCTACACCTTC
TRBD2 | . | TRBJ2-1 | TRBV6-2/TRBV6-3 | CASSDFGFGLAGRIEQFF | TGTGCCAGCAGTGATTTCGGTTTTGGACTAGCGGGACGCATTGAGCAGTTCTTC
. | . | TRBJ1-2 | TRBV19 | CASSPRRETWGYTF | TGTGCCAGTTCCCCCCGGCGGGAGACGTGGGGCTACACCTTC
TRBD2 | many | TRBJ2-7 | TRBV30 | CAWRPRGLAGYEQYF | TGTGCCTGGAGACCCCGAGGACTAGCGGGCTACGAGCAGTACTTC
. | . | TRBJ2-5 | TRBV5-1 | CASSPGTAGETQYF | TGCGCCAGCAGCCCAGGGACTGCGGGGGAGACCCAGTACTTC
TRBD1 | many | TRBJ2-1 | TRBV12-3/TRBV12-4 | CASSSPGQGDNEQFF | TGTGCCAGCAGTTCACCGGGACAGGGAGACAATGAGCAGTTCTTC
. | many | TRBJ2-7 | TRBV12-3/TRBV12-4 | CASSLAGETYEQYF | TGTGCCAGCAGTTTAGCAGGGGAGACCTACGAGCAGTACTTC
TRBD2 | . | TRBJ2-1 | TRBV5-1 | CASSWVLAGGLNEQFF | TGCGCCAGCAGTTGGGTCTTAGCGGGAGGCTTGAATGAGCAGTTCTTC
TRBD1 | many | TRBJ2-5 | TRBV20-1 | CSAREGTGLGETQYF | TGCAGTGCTAGAGAGGGGACAGGGCTGGGAGAGACCCAGTACTTC
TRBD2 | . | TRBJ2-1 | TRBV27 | CAGSSPGGGANEQFF | TGTGCCGGCAGTTCCCCCGGGGGGGGGGCTAATGAGCAGTTCTTC
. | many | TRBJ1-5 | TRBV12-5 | CASGLVVYRQSNQPQHF | TGTGCTAGTGGTTTGGTAGTGTACCGACAGAGCAATCAGCCCCAGCATTTT
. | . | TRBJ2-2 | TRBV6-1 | CASSAEDRANTGELFF | TGTGCCAGCAGTGCTGAGGACAGAGCGAACACCGGGGAGCTGTTTTTT
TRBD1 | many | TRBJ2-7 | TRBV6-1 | CASRPGQGFNEQYF | TGTGCCAGCAGGCCGGGACAGGGGTTTAACGAGCAGTACTTC
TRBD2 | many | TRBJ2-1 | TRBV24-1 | CATSGGLAGSVGNEQFF | TGTGCCACCAGTGGCGGACTAGCGGGAAGTGTGGGCAATGAGCAGTTCTTC
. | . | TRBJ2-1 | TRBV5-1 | CASSPTGTSPYNEQFF | TGTGCCAGCAGCCCCACAGGGACCTCACCCTACAATGAGCAGTTCTTC
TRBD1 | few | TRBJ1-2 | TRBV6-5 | CASSSQQGPNYGYTF | TGTGCCAGCAGTTCCCAACAGGGGCCTAACTATGGCTACACCTTC
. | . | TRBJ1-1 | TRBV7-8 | CASSLVFEGLSVFF | TGTGCCAGCAGCTTAGTGTTTGAGGGGTTGTCGGTTTTCTTT
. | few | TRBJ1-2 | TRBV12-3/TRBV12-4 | CASSLAIYTGEWDFGGYTF | TGTGCCAGCAGTTTAGCGATTTACACAGGCGAGTGGGACTTTGGTGGCTACACCTTC
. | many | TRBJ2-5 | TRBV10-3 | CAISEAGTQETQYF | TGTGCCATCAGTGAGGCGGGGACCCAAGAGACCCAGTACTTC
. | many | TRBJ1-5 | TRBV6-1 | CASSEGDGSNQPQHF | TGTGCCAGCAGTGAAGGGGACGGTAGCAATCAGCCCCAGCATTTT
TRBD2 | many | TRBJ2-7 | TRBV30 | CAWSVSSGAYEQYF | TGTGCCTGGAGTGTCTCTAGCGGAGCCTACGAGCAGTACTTC
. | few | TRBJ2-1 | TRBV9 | CASSVASEEQFF | TGTGCCAGCAGCGTAGCTTCCGAGGAGCAGTTCTTC
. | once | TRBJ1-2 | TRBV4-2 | CASSQDRGPYGYTF | TGTGCCAGCAGCCAAGATAGGGGCCCCTATGGCTACACCTTC
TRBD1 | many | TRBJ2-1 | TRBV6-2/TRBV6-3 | CASSQTGEEFF | TGTGCCAGCAGTCAGACAGGGGAGGAGTTCTTC
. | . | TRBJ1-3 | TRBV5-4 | CASNPEVGNTIYF | TGTGCCAGCAACCCGGAAGTTGGAAACACCATATATTTT
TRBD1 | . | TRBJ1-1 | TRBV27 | CASSWGTGRTEAFF | TGTGCCAGCAGTTGGGGGACAGGGAGGACTGAAGCTTTCTTT
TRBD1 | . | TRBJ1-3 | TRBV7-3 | CASDRTGGSGNTIYF | TGTGCCAGCGACAGGACAGGGGGCTCTGGAAACACCATATATTTT
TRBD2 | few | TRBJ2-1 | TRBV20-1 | CSAQELAGVAEQFF | TGCAGTGCCCAGGAACTAGCGGGAGTCGCTGAGCAGTTCTTC
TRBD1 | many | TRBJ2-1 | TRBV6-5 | CASSYVLQGSNEQFF | TGTGCCAGCAGTTACGTCTTACAGGGGAGCAATGAGCAGTTCTTC
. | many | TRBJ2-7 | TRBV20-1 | CSARVPQSYEQYF | TGCAGTGCTAGAGTGCCCCAGTCCTACGAGCAGTACTTC
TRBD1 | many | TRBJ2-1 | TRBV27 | CASSLRGDRGPHEQFF | TGTGCCAGCAGTTTAAGGGGGGACAGGGGGCCGCATGAGCAGTTCTTC
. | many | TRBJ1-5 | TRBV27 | CASSLLGPAQPQHF | TGTGCCAGCAGTTTATTGGGACCCGCGCAGCCCCAGCATTTT
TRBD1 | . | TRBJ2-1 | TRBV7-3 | CASSLEQGVYNEQFF | TGTGCCAGCAGCTTAGAACAGGGGGTCTACAATGAGCAGTTCTTC
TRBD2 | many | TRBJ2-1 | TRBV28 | CASSRFGPYRLAGDENEQFF | TGTGCCAGCAGCCGATTTGGCCCCTACAGACTAGCGGGAGACGAGAATGAGCAGTTCTTC
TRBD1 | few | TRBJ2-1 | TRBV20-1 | CSPSGTGYNEQFF | TGCAGTCCATCCGGGACAGGGTACAATGAGCAGTTCTTC
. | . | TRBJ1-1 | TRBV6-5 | CASSYSPPAEAFF | TGTGCCAGCAGTTACTCCCCCCCGGCAGAAGCTTTCTTT
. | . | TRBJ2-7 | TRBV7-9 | CAWEGAGRYEQYF | TGTGCTTGGGAAGGGGCTGGTAGGTACGAGCAGTACTTC
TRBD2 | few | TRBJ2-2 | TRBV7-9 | CASSPGTSGRASTGELFF | TGTGCCAGCAGCCCGGGGACTAGCGGGAGGGCTTCCACCGGGGAGCTGTTTTTT
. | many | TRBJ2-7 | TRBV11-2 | CASSFQGRYEQYF | TGTGCCAGCAGCTTTCAGGGGCGATACGAGCAGTACTTC
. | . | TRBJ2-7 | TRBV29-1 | CSVAGRSEQYF | TGCAGCGTTGCGGGGAGGAGCGAGCAGTACTTC
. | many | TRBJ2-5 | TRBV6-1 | CASSERTLRIQETQYF | TGTGCCAGCAGTGAAAGGACTTTGAGGATCCAAGAGACCCAGTACTTC